The entry that follows covers one TCR beta chain sequence. Germline-derived CDR1 and CDR2 are SGDLS and YYNGEE. The CDR3 is 15 amino acids. With 4 bases removed from V and 9 bases from J, the gap between germline ends came to 17 bases. The data were obtained in a study of blood T cell repertoires in COVID-19. The wider study: The United States, Italy and Spain supplied acute and convalescent COVID-19 samples. T cells, B-cell-depleted T cells, or PBMCs provided the cDNA or gDNA that served as material.

Per the original methods: Amplifying reference gene primers gave estimates of nucleated cell counts. Produced via immunoSEQ multiplex PCR; TCRdb's table is partial and in-frame only. The V and J calls and clone size were taken over from that table, and D and trimming were inferred from the DNA. The data show fewer than 400,000 clones, around 90% seen once. Individuals drawn from around 25 US areas were about 18 to 95 years old. The sequenced sample consisted of PBMCs or T cells enriched from blood (not recorded which). This chain joins TRBV9 and TRBJ1-6, with D uncertain. This TCR was recovered from a man aged 55 to 70 who had recovered from COVID-19. The CDR3 loop is CASSTSFPSGSPLHF. The CDR3 DNA reads as TGTGCCAGCAGCACCTCCTTCCCGTCAGGTTCACCCCTCCACTTT.